The sequence of this T cell receptor beta chain was determined in a study of metastatic and nonmetastatic thyroid tumors. TCRdb redid the clone calls on the PCR reads using MiXCR. This sample yields 30,000 to 45,000 clones, of which under 30% are seen a single time; roughly a tenth belongs to the top ten. Nobody among the patients had been given any treatment before thyroid surgery. The V and J ends lost 4 bases and 1 base respectively, with 9 bases between them. The CDR3 is made up of 13 amino acids. Germline V gives CDR1 SGHRS, CDR2 YFSETQ. The rearrangement links TRBV5-1 to TRBJ2-7; TRBD2 might be the D (5 bases). The receptor was derived from a male donor with papillary thyroid cancer or a benign thyroid nodule (not recorded which). Some clones in this sample may be carry-over from other donors' samples. The specimen was blood. The CDR3 DNA sequence: TGCGCCAGCAGCGGAACTAGTTCCTACGAGCAGTACTTC. Encoded protein: CASSGTSSYEQYF.